The 22 T cell receptor beta chains reported below all come from one sample, sequenced in a study of CD8 T cells in Susac syndrome (dated by TCRdb to the late 2010s). Libraries came from the immunoSEQ multiplex PCR assay. RNA was extracted using the RNeasy kit, and about 0.5 to 1 ug of the RNA was reverse transcribed with random hexamers. TCRdb reworked the public reads: Q25 trimming with fastp, MiXCR clone assembly, productive beta chains retained. Identical CDR3 protein sequences are pooled into one entry, listed with their most common genes and DNA. This sample holds about 120,000 distinct CDR3 sequences; more than 90% were observed only once. 0.21% of the sample belongs to the ten largest clones. Sequencing input: CD8+ T cells from PBMCs. The receptors shown here come from a human donor with Susac syndrome.

V gene TRBV7-3 combines with J gene TRBJ1-1; 8 nucleotides agree with TRBD1. V was pared by 5 bases and J by 0 bases, with 5 bases of the junction left unmatched. The CDR3 extends over 15 amino acids. Germline assignment: CDR1 SGHTA and CDR2 FQGTGA. In DNA form, the CDR3 reads TGTGCCAGCAGCCCCGGGACAGGCCTGAACACTGAAGCTTTCTTT. Its protein is CASSPGTGLNTEAFF.

This chain joins TRBV7-9 and TRBJ2-5; D gene uncertain. The length of the CDR3 is 13 residues. Per the germline V gene, CDR1 is SEHNR and CDR2 is FQNEAQ (reference sequence). The V and J ends lost 11 bases and 5 bases respectively, with 18 bases between them. The CDR3 sequence: CAADGLGVETQYF. In DNA, the CDR3 is TGTGCCGCGGACGGGCTAGGAGTGGAGACCCAGTACTTC.

The V and J genes are TRBV5-4 and TRBJ1-1, with TRBD1 matching 8 bases. The germline V gene has CDR1 SGHNT and CDR2 YYREEE (reference sequence). The junction had 4 bases not matched to a gene; V was cut back by 3 bases and J by 0 bases. This CDR3 has 15 amino acids. The CDR3: CASSSDRGMNTEAFF. Written as DNA, the CDR3 is TGTGCCAGCAGCTCCGACAGGGGAATGAACACTGAAGCTTTCTTT.

The genes are TRBV20-1 and TRBJ2-5, with D perhaps matching TRBD1 or TRBD2 (5 bases each). Per the germline V gene, CDR1 is DFQATT and CDR2 is SNEGSKA (reference sequence). The CDR3 has 16 residues. Trimming pared 3 bases from V and 3 bases from J, leaving 20 bases between. In nucleotides, the CDR3 is TGCAGTGCTAGGGTCCACTGGGGGTTCGAGGAAGAGACCCAGTACTTC. Residues: CSARVHWGFEEETQYF.

Here the CDR3 DNA reads TGTGCCTGGAGTGTAACATACAGCACCTACGAGCAGTACTTC. Residues: CAWSVTYSTYEQYF. The chain couples TRBV30 to TRBJ2-7, with D unclear. This CDR3 region has 14 residues. Germline V lookup: CDR1 GTSNPN, CDR2 SVGIG (reference sequence). V was pared by 0 bases and J by 2 bases, with 11 bases between.

The chain has TRBV6-5 and TRBJ1-6; D unresolved. Germline-derived CDR1 and CDR2 are MNHEY and SVGAGI. The CDR3 loop spans 15 amino acids. The V gene lost 0 bases and the J gene lost 7 bases, with 10 bases spanning the gap. CDR3 amino acids: CASSYSMGRNSPLHF. CDR3 in DNA: TGTGCCAGCAGTTACTCGATGGGGAGGAATTCACCCCTCCACTTT.

This clonotype was recorded once. The rearrangement uses TRBV13 and TRBJ2-7; perhaps TRBD2 as D (5 bases). Trimming removed 7 bases from V and 0 bases from J, with 19 bases in between. The CDR3 sequence is 16 residues long. CDR1 and CDR2 from the germline V gene are PRHDT and FYEKMQ (reference sequence). The CDR3 nucleotides are TGTGCCAGCACCCAAGGAGGCTCCTGGAGCTCCTACGAGCAGTACTTC. It yields the protein CASTQGGSWSSYEQYF.

J is TRBJ1-1 and V is TRBV12-3 or TRBV12-4, with 8 bases fitting TRBD1. The V gene end was trimmed by 6 bases and the J gene end by 12 bases; junction bases not matched to a gene: 9. The CDR3 consists of 12 residues. The CDR3 DNA sequence: TGTGCCAGCAGCCCGGACAGGGCCGTAACTTTCTTT. Translating it yields CASSPDRAVTFF.

The V call is TRBV4-1, the J call TRBJ1-1; D might be TRBD1 (5 bases). Germline V lookup: CDR1 MGHRA, CDR2 YSYEKL. V was cut by 0 bases and J by 3 bases, with 14 bases left in between. The CDR3 is 16 residues long. CDR3 residues: CASSQDQTALDTEAFF. DNA of the CDR3: TGCGCCAGCAGCCAAGATCAGACAGCCCTTGACACTGAAGCTTTCTTT.

Only one count was recorded for this clonotype. This chain uses TRBV27 with TRBJ1-2, with TRBD1 as a possible D gene (6 bases). The CDR3 covers 13 residues. V was shortened by 4 bases and J by 2 bases, with 8 bases between the two germline ends. Per the germline V gene, CDR1 is MNHEY and CDR2 is SMNVEV (reference sequence). CDR3 coding DNA: TGTGCCAGCAGTTCCGGACAGAACTATGGCTACACCTTC. Translating gives CASSSGQNYGYTF.

CDR3 nucleotides: TGTGCCAGCAGTGAATCATGGGGAGAGGCTAATGAAAAACTGTTTTTT. Encoded protein: CASSESWGEANEKLFF. The V and J genes are TRBV27 and TRBJ1-4; no clear D gene. The CDR3 totals 16 residues. V lost 5 bases and J 3 bases, leaving 16 bases between the germline ends. Germline CDR1 reads MNHEY; CDR2 reads SMNVEV (reference sequence).

The V and J genes are TRBV6-1 and TRBJ2-3; 11 nucleotides agree with TRBD1. After removal of 1 base from V and 6 bases from J, the junction contained 3 bases not matched to a gene. Germline V gene lookup returns CDR1 MNHNS and CDR2 SASEGT. This CDR3 region has 15 residues. CDR3 sequence (DNA): TGTGCCAGCAGTGAAGGGACAGGGGGCGGTGATACGCAGTATTTT. Protein product: CASSEGTGGGDTQYF.

The chain joins TRBV7-9 to TRBJ2-1, with TRBD2 as a possible D gene (5 bases). Trimming removed 3 bases at V and 6 bases at J, with 9 bases between. The CDR3 is 13 amino acids. In germline, CDR1 is SEHNR, CDR2 FQNEAQ (reference sequence). The chain's CDR3 is CASSFPGSNEQFF. Written as DNA, the CDR3 is TGTGCCAGCAGCTTCCCGGGGAGCAATGAGCAGTTCTTC.

The chain combines TRBV7-3 with TRBJ2-3; no definite D call. V dropped 1 base and J dropped 4 bases, with 6 bases sitting between them. The CDR3 has 13 amino acids. Germline V gene lookup returns CDR1 SGHTA and CDR2 FQGTGA. The CDR3 DNA reads as TGTGCCAGCAGCTTAATGGGTTCAGATACGCAGTATTTT. Translated: CASSLMGSDTQYF.

The J gene is TRBJ2-1, the V gene TRBV30, with 7 bases matching TRBD2. Germline V gives CDR1 GTSNPN, CDR2 SVGIG (reference sequence). The CDR3 sequence is 12 residues long. With V trimmed by 5 bases and J by 8 bases, 6 bases remained unmatched. In DNA, the CDR3 is TGTGCCTGGGGCGGGGGAATGGATGAGCAGTTCTTC. It translates to CAWGGGMDEQFF.

The chain links TRBV5-1 to TRBJ2-7; D is uncertain. The V end lost 5 bases, the J end lost 6 bases, and 15 bases lay between the germline ends. Germline assignment: CDR1 SGHRS and CDR2 YFSETQ. The CDR3 is 13 amino acids. CDR3 residues: CASSRDGVGEQYF. DNA of the CDR3: TGCGCCAGCAGTAGGGATGGTGTCGGCGAGCAGTACTTC.

The genes are TRBV29-1 and TRBJ1-2, with D unresolved. Germline values: CDR1 SQVTM, CDR2 ANQGSEA. The CDR3 has 15 amino acids. V lost 0 bases to trimming and J lost 0 bases, with 11 bases between them. CDR3 DNA sequence: TGCAGCGTTGAAGAGACTAAGGGCCCTAACTATGGCTACACCTTC. Translating it yields CSVEETKGPNYGYTF.

This sequence joins TRBV13 and TRBJ1-1; D possibly corresponds to TRBD1 (5 bases). Trimming left V 1 base short and J 2 bases short, with 17 bases between. The CDR3 covers 17 residues. The V gene's germline CDR1 is PRHDT and CDR2 FYEKMQ (reference sequence). The CDR3 nucleotides are TGTGCCAGCAGCTTAGAAGGGGCCGGGGGTTTCAACACTGAAGCTTTCTTT. This gives the protein CASSLEGAGGFNTEAFF.

CDR3 protein: CASSDEASTDTQYF. The CDR3 nucleotides read TGTGCCAGCAGTGATGAGGCTAGCACAGATACGCAGTATTTT. The genes are TRBV6-4 and TRBJ2-3, with D unclear. CDR3 length: 14 residues. Looked up from germline, CDR1 is MRHNA and CDR2 is SNTAGT. V shed 3 bases and J shed 0 bases, with 7 bases lying between them.

This CDR3 reads CASSPGPTGELFF. CDR3 sequence (DNA): TGTGCCAGCAGTCCTGGACCCACCGGGGAGCTGTTTTTT. The gene calls are TRBV6-4 and TRBJ2-2; unclear D gene. Germline V gene sequence: CDR1 MRHNA, CDR2 SNTAGT. The CDR3 consists of 13 residues. V lost 5 bases and J 4 bases, leaving 8 bases between the germline ends.

CDR3 protein: CSVLSRQETQYF. CDR3 sequence (DNA): TGCAGCGTTCTGAGTCGCCAAGAGACCCAGTACTTC. This chain uses TRBV29-1 with TRBJ2-5, with unresolved D. This CDR3 comprises 12 residues. V lost 5 bases, J lost 1 base, and 8 bases lay in between. Germline-derived CDR1 and CDR2 are SQVTM and ANQGSEA.

The V and J genes are TRBV20-1 and TRBJ2-7, with D possibly TRBD2 on 5 matching bases. V lost 6 bases to trimming and J lost 3 bases, with 15 bases between them. The CDR3 totals 13 residues. The germline gives CDR1 DFQATT, CDR2 SNEGSKA (reference sequence). The CDR3, as DNA: TGCAGTGCATCCCTGGGAGAGAACTACGAGCAGTACTTC. This translates into CSASLGENYEQYF.